Listed below are T cell receptor beta chains from one sample, sequenced in a study of CD8+CD57+ T cells in acquired aplastic anemia. TCRdb re-analysed the reads in MiXCR, keeping a single row per CDR3 protein. This sample yields 150,000 to 200,000 distinct CDR3 sequences, of which around 60% are seen a single time; less than 55% belongs to the top ten. Sequences were obtained from sorted CD4+, CD8+, or CD8+CD57+ T cells (not recorded which) from PBMCs. The receptors here all came from a human donor in good health. CDR3s leave out the opening cysteine and the closing phenylalanine or tryptophan. Expanded clones are given a class, and other clones once, few, many or no size at all.

J gene: TRBJ1-1; V gene: TRBV2; clone size: NA; CDR3 protein: ASSLFSEAF
J gene: TRBJ2-7; V gene: TRBV13; clone size: NA; CDR3 protein: ASSLGGNAYEQY
J gene: TRBJ1-5; V gene: TRBV9; clone size: NA; CDR3 protein: ASSVGPLNQPQH
J gene: TRBJ1-1; V gene: TRBV20-1; clone size: NA; CDR3 protein: SARLQGANTEAF
J gene: TRBJ2-7; V gene: TRBV19; clone size: many; CDR3 protein: ATSSGLSSYEQY
J gene: TRBJ2-5; V gene: TRBV20-1; clone size: few; CDR3 protein: SARDDFVETQY
J gene: TRBJ2-7; V gene: TRBV11-2; clone size: once; CDR3 protein: ASSLEIGYEQY
J gene: TRBJ2-7; V gene: TRBV7-8; clone size: NA; CDR3 protein: ASSFGGDSYEQY
J gene: TRBJ1-1; V gene: TRBV29-1; clone size: NA; CDR3 protein: SAEVGFGTEAF
J gene: TRBJ2-1; V gene: TRBV11-2; clone size: NA; CDR3 protein: ASSLLGREQF
J gene: TRBJ2-7; V gene: TRBV2; clone size: once; CDR3 protein: ASSLKRVSDEQY
J gene: TRBJ2-1; V gene: TRBV15; clone size: NA; CDR3 protein: ATSSEGLAGHNEQF
J gene: TRBJ1-1; V gene: TRBV2; clone size: NA; CDR3 protein: ASSVGQTLPAF
J gene: TRBJ1-1; V gene: TRBV6-6; clone size: NA; CDR3 protein: ASGGLAGENTEAF
J gene: TRBJ1-1; V gene: TRBV10-3; clone size: NA; CDR3 protein: AISESQQLNTEAF
J gene: TRBJ2-1; V gene: TRBV12-3/TRBV12-4; clone size: NA; CDR3 protein: ASSFPVWEAGDYNEQF
J gene: TRBJ2-7; V gene: TRBV11-2; clone size: many; CDR3 protein: ASSGSPGDEQY
J gene: TRBJ1-4; V gene: TRBV6-6; clone size: many; CDR3 protein: ASSYEPENEKLF
J gene: TRBJ1-1; V gene: TRBV20-1; clone size: NA; CDR3 protein: SARDQKHRGRDTEAF
J gene: TRBJ1-1; V gene: TRBV7-2; clone size: NA; CDR3 protein: ASRLSSTGGPEAF
J gene: TRBJ1-1; V gene: TRBV9; clone size: NA; CDR3 protein: ASSEGLAEAF
J gene: TRBJ2-1; V gene: TRBV12-3/TRBV12-4; clone size: many; CDR3 protein: ASSSSDQLNEQF
J gene: TRBJ1-2; V gene: TRBV20-1; clone size: NA; CDR3 protein: SADGNYGYT
J gene: TRBJ1-5; V gene: TRBV15; clone size: NA; CDR3 protein: ATRPGQGGDSNQPQH
J gene: TRBJ2-7; V gene: TRBV7-3; clone size: many; CDR3 protein: ASSLNFRLAGGDEQY
J gene: TRBJ1-1; V gene: TRBV2; clone size: NA; CDR3 protein: ASAGGAKMNTEAF
J gene: TRBJ1-1; V gene: TRBV27; clone size: NA; CDR3 protein: ASSLSAGTVNTEAF
J gene: TRBJ2-5; V gene: TRBV7-9; clone size: NA; CDR3 protein: ASSSQRHEIRETQY
J gene: TRBJ2-7; V gene: TRBV5-6; clone size: NA; CDR3 protein: ARSVMGSSYEQY
J gene: TRBJ2-1; V gene: TRBV20-1; clone size: once; CDR3 protein: SASWTGRNEQF
J gene: TRBJ2-5; V gene: TRBV5-6; clone size: NA; CDR3 protein: ASSLPPAGGRETQY
J gene: TRBJ2-2; V gene: TRBV5-1; clone size: once; CDR3 protein: ASSLDPSSGELF
J gene: TRBJ2-1; V gene: TRBV6-4; clone size: NA; CDR3 protein: ASSDSGQGTYNEQF
J gene: TRBJ1-3; V gene: TRBV24-1; clone size: NA; CDR3 protein: ATSDPNHGGTIY
J gene: TRBJ2-7; V gene: TRBV10-2; clone size: many; CDR3 protein: ASSDTGFYEQY
J gene: TRBJ1-6; V gene: TRBV19; clone size: once; CDR3 protein: ASTETGDIDSPLH
J gene: TRBJ1-6; V gene: TRBV20-1; clone size: once; CDR3 protein: SARDRKGTSPLH
J gene: TRBJ2-5; V gene: TRBV19; clone size: NA; CDR3 protein: ASSTGFGETQY
J gene: TRBJ1-1; V gene: TRBV7-3; clone size: NA; CDR3 protein: ASSPDGVKWRTEAF
J gene: TRBJ2-1; V gene: TRBV15; clone size: NA; CDR3 protein: ATSRASGPYNEQF
J gene: TRBJ2-1; V gene: TRBV7-7; clone size: NA; CDR3 protein: ASSPQESGDEQF
J gene: TRBJ1-2; V gene: TRBV5-7; clone size: NA; CDR3 protein: ASRRQGGYT
J gene: TRBJ1-2; V gene: TRBV20-1; clone size: NA; CDR3 protein: SARDLGTGDGYT
J gene: TRBJ2-3; V gene: TRBV24-1; clone size: few; CDR3 protein: ATRAGLSTDTQY
J gene: TRBJ2-7; V gene: TRBV7-9; clone size: many; CDR3 protein: ASSLALAGELNEQY
J gene: TRBJ1-2; V gene: TRBV28; clone size: many; CDR3 protein: ASSIGTGSYGYT
J gene: TRBJ2-5; V gene: TRBV9; clone size: once; CDR3 protein: ASSPGLAGGRAETQY
J gene: TRBJ1-5; V gene: TRBV7-8; clone size: NA; CDR3 protein: ASSLRTGGNQPQH
J gene: TRBJ2-2; V gene: TRBV29-1; clone size: many; CDR3 protein: SAISGRDNTGELF
J gene: TRBJ2-5; V gene: TRBV10-3; clone size: NA; CDR3 protein: AIGLETQY
J gene: TRBJ2-7; V gene: TRBV19; clone size: many; CDR3 protein: ASSIIGTAYEQY
J gene: TRBJ2-5; V gene: TRBV15; clone size: few; CDR3 protein: ATSILDRGRLETQY
J gene: TRBJ2-7; V gene: TRBV10-3; clone size: NA; CDR3 protein: AISRGTGPYEQY